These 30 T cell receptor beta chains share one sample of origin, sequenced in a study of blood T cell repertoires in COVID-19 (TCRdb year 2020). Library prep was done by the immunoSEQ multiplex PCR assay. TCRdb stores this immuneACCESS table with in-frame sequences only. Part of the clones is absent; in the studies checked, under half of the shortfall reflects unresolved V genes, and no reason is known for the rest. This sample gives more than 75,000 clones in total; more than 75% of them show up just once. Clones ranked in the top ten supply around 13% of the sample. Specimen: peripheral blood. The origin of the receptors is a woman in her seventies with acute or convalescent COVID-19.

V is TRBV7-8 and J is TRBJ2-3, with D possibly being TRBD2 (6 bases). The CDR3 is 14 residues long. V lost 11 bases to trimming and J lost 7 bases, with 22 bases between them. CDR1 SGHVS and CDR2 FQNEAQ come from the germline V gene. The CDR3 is CAGPWETRSYTQYF. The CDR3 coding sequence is TGTGCCGGCCCGTGGGAGACTAGGTCTTATACGCAGTATTTT.

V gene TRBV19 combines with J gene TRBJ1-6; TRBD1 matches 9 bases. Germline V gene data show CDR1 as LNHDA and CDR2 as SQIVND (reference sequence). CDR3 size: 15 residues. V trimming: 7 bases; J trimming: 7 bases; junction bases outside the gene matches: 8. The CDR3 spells CASTVFGTGNSPLHF. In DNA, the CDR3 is TGTGCCAGTACCGTCTTCGGGACAGGGAATTCACCCCTCCACTTT.

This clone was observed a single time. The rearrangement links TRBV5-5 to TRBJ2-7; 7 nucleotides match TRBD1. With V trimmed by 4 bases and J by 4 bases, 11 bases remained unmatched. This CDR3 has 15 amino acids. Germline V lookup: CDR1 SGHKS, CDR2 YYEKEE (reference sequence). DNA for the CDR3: TGTGCCAGCAGCCGGGGAACCGGGACAGATTACGAGCAGTACGTC. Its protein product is CASSRGTGTDYEQYV.

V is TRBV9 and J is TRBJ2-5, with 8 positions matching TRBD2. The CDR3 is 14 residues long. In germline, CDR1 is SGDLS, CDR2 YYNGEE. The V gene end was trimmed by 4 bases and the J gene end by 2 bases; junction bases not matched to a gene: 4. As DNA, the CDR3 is TGTGCCAGCAGCCCAACTAGCGGTCAAGAGACCCAGTACTTC. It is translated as CASSPTSGQETQYF.

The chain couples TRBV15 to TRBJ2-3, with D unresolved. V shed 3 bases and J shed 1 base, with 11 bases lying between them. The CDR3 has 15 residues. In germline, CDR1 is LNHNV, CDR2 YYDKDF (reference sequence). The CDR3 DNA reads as TGTGCCACCAGCAGGGCAGTTCAGGGCACAGATACGCAGTATTTT. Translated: CATSRAVQGTDTQYF. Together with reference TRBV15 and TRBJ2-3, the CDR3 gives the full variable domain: DAMVIQNPRYQVTQFGKPVTLSCSQTLNHNVMYWYQQKSSQAPKLLFHYYDKDFNNEADTPDNFQSRRPNTSFCFLDIRSPGLGDTAMYLCATSRAVQGTDTQYFGPGTRLTVL.

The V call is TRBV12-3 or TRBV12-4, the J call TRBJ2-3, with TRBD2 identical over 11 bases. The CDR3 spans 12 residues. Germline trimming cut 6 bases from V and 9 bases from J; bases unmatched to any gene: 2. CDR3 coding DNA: TGTGCCAGCAGACGACTAGCGGGGACGCAGTATTTT. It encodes CASRRLAGTQYF.

Here the CDR3 DNA reads TGTGCCAGCAGTGAACAGGGGGGCGACGAGCAGTACGTC. It is translated as CASSEQGGDEQYV. The chain joins TRBV6-1 to TRBJ2-7; D is possibly TRBD1 (7 bases). Germline V gene sequence: CDR1 MNHNS, CDR2 SASEGT. The ends were cut back, 2 bases at V and 5 bases at J, with 10 bases in the middle. CDR3 length: 13 residues.

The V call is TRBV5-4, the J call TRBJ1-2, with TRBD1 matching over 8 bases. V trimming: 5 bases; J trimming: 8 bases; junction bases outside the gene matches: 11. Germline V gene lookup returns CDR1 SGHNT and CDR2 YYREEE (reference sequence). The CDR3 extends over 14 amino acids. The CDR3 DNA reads TGTGCCAGCAGTCCATCCCGGGACAGGAACGGCTACACCTTC. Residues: CASSPSRDRNGYTF. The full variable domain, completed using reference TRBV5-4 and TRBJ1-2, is ETGVTQSPTHLIKTRGQQVTLRCSSQSGHNTVSWYQQALGQGPQFIFQYYREEENGRGNFPPRFSGLQFPNYSSELNVNALELDDSALYLCASSPSRDRNGYTFGSGTRLTVV.

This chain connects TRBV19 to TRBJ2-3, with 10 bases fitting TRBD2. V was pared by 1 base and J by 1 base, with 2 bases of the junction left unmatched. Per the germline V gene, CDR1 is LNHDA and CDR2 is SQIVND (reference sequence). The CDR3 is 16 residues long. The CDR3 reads CASSIASGRRTDTQYF. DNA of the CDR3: TGTGCCAGTAGTATAGCTAGCGGGAGACGCACAGATACGCAGTATTTT.

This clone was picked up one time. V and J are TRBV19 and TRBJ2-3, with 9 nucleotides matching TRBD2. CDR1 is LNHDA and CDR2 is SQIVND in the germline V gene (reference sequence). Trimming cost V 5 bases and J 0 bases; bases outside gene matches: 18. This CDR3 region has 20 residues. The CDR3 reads CASSLRSAGASGKSTDTQYF. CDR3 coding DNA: TGTGCCAGTAGTCTCCGGTCGGCGGGGGCTAGCGGGAAGAGCACAGATACGCAGTATTTT.

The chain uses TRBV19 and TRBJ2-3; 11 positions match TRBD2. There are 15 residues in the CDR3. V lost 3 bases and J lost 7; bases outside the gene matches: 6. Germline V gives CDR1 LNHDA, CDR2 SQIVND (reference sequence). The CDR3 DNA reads TGTGCCAGTAGTATTACTAGCGGGAGTACGAATACGCAGTATTTT. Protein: CASSITSGSTNTQYF.

The CDR3 is CASSLGGGNVYNEQFF. The CDR3 region has the DNA TGTGCCAGTAGTCTCGGCGGGGGGAATGTTTACAATGAGCAGTTCTTC. The V call is TRBV19, the J call TRBJ2-1; 8 bases line up with TRBD2. Germline V CDR1 and CDR2: LNHDA, SQIVND (reference sequence). V lost 5 bases to trimming and J lost 4 bases; unmatched junction nucleotides: 10. The CDR3 has 16 residues. Full variable domain (outside the CDR3, taken from reference TRBV19 and TRBJ2-1): DGGITQSPKYLFRKEGQNVTLSCEQNLNHDAMYWYRQDPGQGLRLIYYSQIVNDFQKGDIAEGYSVSREKKESFPLTVTSAQKNPTAFYLCASSLGGGNVYNEQFFGPGTRLTVL.

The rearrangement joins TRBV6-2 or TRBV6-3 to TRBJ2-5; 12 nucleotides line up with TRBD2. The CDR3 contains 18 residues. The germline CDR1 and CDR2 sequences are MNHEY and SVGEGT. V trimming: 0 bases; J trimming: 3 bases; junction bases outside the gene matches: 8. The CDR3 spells CASSYSGLAGSFKETQYF. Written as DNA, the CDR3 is TGTGCCAGCAGTTACTCAGGACTAGCGGGGTCCTTTAAAGAGACCCAGTACTTC.

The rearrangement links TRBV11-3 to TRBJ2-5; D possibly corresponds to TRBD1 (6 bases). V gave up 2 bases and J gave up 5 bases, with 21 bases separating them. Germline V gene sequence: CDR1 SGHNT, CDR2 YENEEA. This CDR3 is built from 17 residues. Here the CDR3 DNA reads TGTGCCAGCAGCTTAAGGTGGGAAACAGGGATCCTCGAGACCCAGTACTTC. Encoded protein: CASSLRWETGILETQYF.

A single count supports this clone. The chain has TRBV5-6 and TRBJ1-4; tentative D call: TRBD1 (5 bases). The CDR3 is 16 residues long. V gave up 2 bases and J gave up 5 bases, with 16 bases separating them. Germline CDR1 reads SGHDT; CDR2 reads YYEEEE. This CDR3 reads CASSFLGGGVNEKLFF. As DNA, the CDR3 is TGTGCCAGCAGCTTCTTGGGGGGAGGCGTGAATGAAAAACTGTTTTTT.

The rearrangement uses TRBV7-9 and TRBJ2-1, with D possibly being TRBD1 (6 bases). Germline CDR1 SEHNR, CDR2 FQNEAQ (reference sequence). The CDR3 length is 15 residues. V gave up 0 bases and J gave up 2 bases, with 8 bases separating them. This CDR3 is CASSLAQGTYNEQFF. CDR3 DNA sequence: TGTGCCAGCAGCTTAGCACAGGGCACCTACAATGAGCAGTTCTTC.

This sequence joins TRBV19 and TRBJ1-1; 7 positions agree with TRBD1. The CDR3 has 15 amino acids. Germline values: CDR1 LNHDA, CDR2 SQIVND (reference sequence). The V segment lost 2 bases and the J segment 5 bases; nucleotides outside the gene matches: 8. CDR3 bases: TGTGCCAGTAGTATACTAGGGACAGTAGGGACTGAAGCTTTCTTT. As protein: CASSILGTVGTEAFF.

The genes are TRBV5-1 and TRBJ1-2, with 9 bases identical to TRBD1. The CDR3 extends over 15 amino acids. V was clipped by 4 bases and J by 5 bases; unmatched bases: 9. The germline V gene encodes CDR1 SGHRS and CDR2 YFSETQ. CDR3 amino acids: CASSTLAGTGYGYTF. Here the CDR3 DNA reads TGCGCCAGCAGCACGTTAGCCGGGACAGGGTATGGCTACACCTTC.

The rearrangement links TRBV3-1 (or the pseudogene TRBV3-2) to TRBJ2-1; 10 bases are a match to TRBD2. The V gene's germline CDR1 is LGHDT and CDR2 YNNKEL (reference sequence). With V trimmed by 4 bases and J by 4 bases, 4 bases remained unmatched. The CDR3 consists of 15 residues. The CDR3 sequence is CASSLSGGPYNEQFF. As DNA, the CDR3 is TGTGCCAGCAGCCTTAGCGGGGGGCCTTACAATGAGCAGTTCTTC.

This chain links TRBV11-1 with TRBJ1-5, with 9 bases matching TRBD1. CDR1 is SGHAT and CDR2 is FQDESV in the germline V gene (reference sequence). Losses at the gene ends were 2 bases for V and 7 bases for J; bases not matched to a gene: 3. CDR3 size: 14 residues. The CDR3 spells CASSLYRGRQPQHF. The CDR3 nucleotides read TGTGCCAGCAGCTTATACAGGGGGCGACAGCCCCAGCATTTT. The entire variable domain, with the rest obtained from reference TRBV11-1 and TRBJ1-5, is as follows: EAEVAQSPRYKITEKSQAVAFWCDPISGHATLYWYRQILGQGPELLVQFQDESVVDDSQLPKDRFSAERLKGVDSTLKIQPAELGDSAMYLCASSLYRGRQPQHFGDGTRLSIL.

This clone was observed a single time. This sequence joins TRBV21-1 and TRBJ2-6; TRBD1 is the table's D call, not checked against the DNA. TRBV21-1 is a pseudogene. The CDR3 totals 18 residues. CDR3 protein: CASSKEGGVSSGANVLTF. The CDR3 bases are TGTGCCAGCAGCAAAGAAGGGGGAGTCAGCTCTGGGGCCAACGTCCTGACTTTC.

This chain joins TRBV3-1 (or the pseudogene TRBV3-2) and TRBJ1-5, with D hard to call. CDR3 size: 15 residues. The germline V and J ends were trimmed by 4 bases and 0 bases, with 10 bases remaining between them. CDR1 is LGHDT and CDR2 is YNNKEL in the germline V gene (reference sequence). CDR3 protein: CASSPAVGSNQPQHF. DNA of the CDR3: TGTGCCAGCAGCCCCGCGGTGGGTAGCAATCAGCCCCAGCATTTT.

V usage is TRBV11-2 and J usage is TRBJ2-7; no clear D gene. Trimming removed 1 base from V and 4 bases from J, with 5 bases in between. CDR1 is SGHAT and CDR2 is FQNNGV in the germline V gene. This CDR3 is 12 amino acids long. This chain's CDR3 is CASSLARYEQYV. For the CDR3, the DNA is TGTGCCAGCAGCTTAGCTCGGTACGAGCAGTACGTC.

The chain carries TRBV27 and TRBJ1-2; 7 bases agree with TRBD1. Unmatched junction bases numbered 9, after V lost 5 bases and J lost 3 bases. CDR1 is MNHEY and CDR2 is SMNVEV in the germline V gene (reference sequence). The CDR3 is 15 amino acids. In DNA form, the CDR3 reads TGTGCCAGCAGTCTTACGGGACAGCGGCACTATGGCTACACCTTC. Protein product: CASSLTGQRHYGYTF.

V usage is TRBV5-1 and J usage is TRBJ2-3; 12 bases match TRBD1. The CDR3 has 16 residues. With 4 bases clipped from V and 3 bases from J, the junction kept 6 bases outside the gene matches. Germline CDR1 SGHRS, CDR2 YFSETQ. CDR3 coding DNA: TGCGCCAGCAGCAGCGGGACAGGGGGCAGGACAGATACGCAGTATTTT. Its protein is CASSSGTGGRTDTQYF.

The CDR3 sequence: CASNPGTNYGYTF. The CDR3 DNA reads TGTGCCAGCAACCCCGGGACAAACTATGGCTACACCTTC. This chain links TRBV2 with TRBJ1-2; D may be TRBD1 (6 bases). Germline CDR1 reads SNHLY; CDR2 reads FYNNEI. The V and J ends lost 7 bases and 2 bases respectively, with 11 bases between them. There are 13 residues in the CDR3.

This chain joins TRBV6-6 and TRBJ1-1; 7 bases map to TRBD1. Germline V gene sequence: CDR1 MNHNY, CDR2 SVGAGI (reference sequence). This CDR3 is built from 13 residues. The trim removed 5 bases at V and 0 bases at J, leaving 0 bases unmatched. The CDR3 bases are TGTGCCAGCAGTACAGGGGTGAACACTGAAGCTTTCTTT. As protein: CASSTGVNTEAFF.

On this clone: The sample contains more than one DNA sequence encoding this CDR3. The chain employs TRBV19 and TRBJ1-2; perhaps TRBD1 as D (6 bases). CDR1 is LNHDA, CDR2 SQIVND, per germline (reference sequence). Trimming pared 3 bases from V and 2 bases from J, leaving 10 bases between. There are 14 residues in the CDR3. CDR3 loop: CASSISTGNYGYTF. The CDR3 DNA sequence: TGTGCCAGTAGTATTAGCACAGGGAACTATGGCTACACCTTC.

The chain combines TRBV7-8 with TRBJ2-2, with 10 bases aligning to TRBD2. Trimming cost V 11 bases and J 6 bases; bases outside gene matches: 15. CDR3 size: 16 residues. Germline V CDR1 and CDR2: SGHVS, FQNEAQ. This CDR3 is CAGRSPEGLAAGELFF. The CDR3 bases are TGTGCCGGCCGGTCTCCTGAAGGACTAGCGGCCGGGGAGCTGTTTTTT.

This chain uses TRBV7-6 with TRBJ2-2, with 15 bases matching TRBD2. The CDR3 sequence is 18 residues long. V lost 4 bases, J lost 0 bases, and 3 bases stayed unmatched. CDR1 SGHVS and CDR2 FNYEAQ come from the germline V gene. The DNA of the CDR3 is TGTGCCAGCAGCTCGGGACTAGCGGGGGGACCGAACACCGGGGAGCTGTTTTTT. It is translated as CASSSGLAGGPNTGELFF. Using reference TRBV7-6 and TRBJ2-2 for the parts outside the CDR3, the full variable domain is GAGVSQSPRYKVTKRGQDVALRCDPISGHVSLYWYRQALGQGPEFLTYFNYEAQQDKSGLPNDRFSAERPEGSISTLTIQRTEQRDSAMYRCASSSGLAGGPNTGELFFGEGSRLTVL.